This passage covers 31 T cell receptor beta chains from one sample sequenced in a study of vaccination effects on CD4 cells after COVID-19. Method: immunoSEQ multiplex PCR; TCRdb's copy keeps in-frame clones and lacks some. The sample includes tens of thousands of clones, about 80% of them seen just once. These TCRs are of unknown antigen specificity. Within the ViraFEST assay, antigen-specific CD4+ T cells underwent expansion with viral peptide pools prior to sequencing. Scientists isolated CD4+ T cells after an approximately 10-day culture period ended. Two-dose vaccination with either BNT162b2 or mRNA-1273 was given to the participants. The sequences come from CD4+ T cells from PBMCs cultured with HCoV-229E spike peptides, collected after COVID-19 vaccination. Receptors were obtained from a human donor who received a COVID-19 vaccine.

In its sample, this clone was seen a few times. V is TRBV7-3 and J is TRBJ2-2, with 8 bases lining up with TRBD1. This CDR3 is 14 amino acids long. CDR1 and CDR2 (germline): SGHTA, FQGTGA. The V gene end was trimmed by 5 bases and the J gene end by 5 bases; junction bases not matched to a gene: 4. For the CDR3, the DNA is TGTGCCAGCAGCGAGGACAGGGTGACCGGGGAGCTGTTTTTT. This codes for CASSEDRVTGELFF.

V and J are TRBV9 and TRBJ1-2; D may be TRBD1 (5 bases). This CDR3 comprises 15 residues. The V and J ends lost 5 bases and 3 bases respectively, with 17 bases between them. Germline-derived CDR1 and CDR2 are SGDLS and YYNGEE. This CDR3 is CASSSKGGVDYGYTF. CDR3 in DNA: TGTGCCAGCAGTTCCAAAGGAGGGGTGGACTATGGCTACACCTTC.

V is TRBV5-1 and J is TRBJ2-7; 7 bases map to TRBD1. V was pared by 0 bases and J by 0 bases, with 3 bases of the junction left unmatched. There are 15 residues in the CDR3. The germline V gene has CDR1 SGHRS and CDR2 YFSETQ. The CDR3 bases are TGCGCCAGCAGCTTGGGAACAGGGGCCTCCTACGAGCAGTACGTC. Translated, it gives CASSLGTGASYEQYV.

This clone was counted between two and nine times. This chain links TRBV24-1 with TRBJ2-5; D ambiguous. Germline CDR1 reads KGHDR; CDR2 reads SFDVKD. The V and J ends lost 3 bases and 5 bases respectively, with 3 bases between them. The CDR3 is 11 amino acids. This chain's CDR3 is CATSDAETQYF. CDR3 bases: TGTGCCACCAGTGATGCGGAGACCCAGTACTTC.

This chain links TRBV6-1 with TRBJ1-5; the D is unclear. Germline V gene lookup returns CDR1 MNHNS and CDR2 SASEGT. V was cut by 1 base and J by 7 bases, with 11 bases left in between. The length of the CDR3 is 14 residues. As DNA, the CDR3 is TGTGCCAGCAGTGAAGGTTTGTCCAGACAGCCCCAGCATTTT. Its protein product is CASSEGLSRQPQHF.

This clone occurred a few times. The J gene is TRBJ2-2, the V gene TRBV7-9, with D unresolved. The CDR3 extends over 12 amino acids. The germline CDR1 and CDR2 sequences are SEHNR and FQNEAQ (reference sequence). V was shortened by 3 bases and J by 6 bases, with 5 bases between the two germline ends. CDR3 DNA: TGTGCCAGCAGCTTGATCTCCGGGGAGCTGTTTTTT. It is translated as CASSLISGELFF.

The chain recombines TRBV20-1 with TRBJ2-7, with 7 bases identical to TRBD2. Trimming removed 1 base from V and 7 bases from J; junction bases left unmatched: 1. The CDR3 length is 11 residues. From germline, CDR1 is DFQATT and CDR2 SNEGSKA (reference sequence). For the CDR3, the DNA is TGCAGTGCTAGAGGGGGAGGGGAGCAGTACGTC. Its translation is CSARGGGEQYV.

V gene TRBV2 combines with J gene TRBJ2-5; a possible D gene is TRBD1 (6 bases). Germline-derived CDR1 and CDR2 are SNHLY and FYNNEI. The V gene lost 5 bases and the J gene lost 5 bases, with 15 bases spanning the gap. This CDR3 comprises 14 residues. The DNA of the CDR3 is TGTGCCAGCAGTACTCAGGGGATTCCGGAGACCCAGTACTTC. Protein product: CASSTQGIPETQYF.

This chain links TRBV6-6 with TRBJ2-7, with 11 nucleotides matching TRBD1. V was pared by 6 bases and J by 6 bases, with 4 bases of the junction left unmatched. CDR3 size: 13 residues. The germline gives CDR1 MNHNY, CDR2 SVGAGI (reference sequence). CDR3 residues: CASSPGTGGEQYV. CDR3 in DNA: TGTGCCAGCAGCCCCGGGACAGGGGGCGAGCAGTACGTC.

CDR3 amino acids: CASSSRQGGNSPLHF. CDR3 DNA sequence: TGTGCCAGCAGTTCCCGACAGGGAGGTAATTCACCCCTCCACTTT. This chain connects TRBV6-5 to TRBJ1-6; 7 bases are shared with TRBD1. V lost 4 bases, J lost 6 bases, and 6 bases stayed unmatched. The CDR3 consists of 15 residues. Germline V gene data show CDR1 as MNHEY and CDR2 as SVGAGI.

The chain joins TRBV5-1 to TRBJ2-5; 11 bases line up with TRBD2. The CDR3 consists of 15 residues. V gave up 7 bases and J gave up 2 bases; unmatched junction bases: 7. The V gene's germline CDR1 is SGHRS and CDR2 YFSETQ. The CDR3 region has the DNA TGCGCCAGCCACCGACTAGCGGGGTTACAAGAGACCCAGTACTTC. Translated, it gives CASHRLAGLQETQYF. Full variable domain (outside the CDR3, taken from reference TRBV5-1 and TRBJ2-5): KAGVTQTPRYLIKTRGQQVTLSCSPISGHRSVSWYQQTPGQGLQFLFEYFSETQRNKGNFPGRFSGRQFSNSRSEMNVSTLELGDSALYLCASHRLAGLQETQYFGPGTRLLVL.

This clone came up a few times. V is TRBV25-1 and J is TRBJ1-2; the D gene is possibly TRBD1 (6 bases). Trimming removed 4 bases at V and 8 bases at J, with 17 bases between. Germline V CDR1 and CDR2: MGHDK, SYGVNS. This CDR3 has 14 amino acids. Here the CDR3 reads CASSGPKTGSGYTF. CDR3 coding DNA: TGTGCCAGCAGTGGGCCGAAAACAGGGTCCGGCTACACCTTC.

J is TRBJ2-1 and V is TRBV24-1; 10 nucleotides match TRBD1. With 3 bases clipped from V and 8 bases from J, the junction kept 15 bases outside the gene matches. This CDR3 has 18 residues. CDR1 is KGHDR, CDR2 SFDVKD, per germline. The CDR3 coding sequence is TGTGCCACCAGTGATGCTACCGGGACAGGGGAAAGGGGTGATGAGCAGTTCTTC. It encodes CATSDATGTGERGDEQFF.

The chain links TRBV12-3 or TRBV12-4 to TRBJ1-6; no reliable D call. This CDR3 has 13 residues. The V gene lost 6 bases and the J gene lost 6 bases, with 9 bases spanning the gap. The CDR3 region is CASSTTINSPLHF. The CDR3 DNA reads TGTGCCAGCAGCACTACAATTAATTCACCCCTCCACTTT.

A word on this clone: An end of the junction does not agree with germline; a read error may underlie this. The chain employs TRBV6-1 and TRBJ1-1, with a weak D call TRBD1 (6 bases). Germline values: CDR1 MNHNS, CDR2 SASEGT. The CDR3 loop spans 16 amino acids. The CDR3 here is CAGSESLKGGNTEAFF. CDR3 in DNA: TGTGCCGGCAGTGAAAGTCTCAAGGGGGGCAACACTGAAGCTTTCTTT.

This chain links TRBV7-2 with TRBJ1-4; 7 nucleotides line up with TRBD1. Germline loops: CDR1 SGHTA, CDR2 FQGNSA. The J segment lost 0 bases and the V segment lost 5 bases, leaving 3 bases of the junction unmatched. The CDR3 extends over 15 amino acids. The CDR3 DNA reads as TGTGCCAGCAGCAGGGACAGCTCAACTAATGAAAAACTGTTTTTT. Translated: CASSRDSSTNEKLFF.

Concerning this clone itself: One junction end does not reproduce the germline sequence, and a read error may be involved. CDR3 sequence (DNA): TGTGCCAGCAGTGACTCCAGGGTTAGAACTGAAGCTTTCTTT. Its protein product is CASSDSRVRTEAFF. The chain employs TRBV6-5 and TRBJ1-1, with D tentatively TRBD1 (5 bases). Germline lookup yields CDR1 MNHEY and CDR2 SVGAGI. The CDR3 is 14 amino acids.

The chain carries TRBV18 and TRBJ1-1; tentative D call: TRBD1 (5 bases). The CDR3 length is 14 residues. Germline CDR1 is KGHSH and CDR2 is LQKENI. Trimming took 6 bases from V and 0 from J, leaving 11 bases between them. The CDR3 DNA reads as TGTGCCAGCTCTCATCCGGGACTGAACACTGAAGCTTTCTTT. It is translated as CASSHPGLNTEAFF.

The J gene is TRBJ1-6, the V gene TRBV30; D unclear. The CDR3 totals 14 residues. CDR1 and CDR2 (germline): GTSNPN, SVGIG (reference sequence). The V gene lost 2 bases and the J gene lost 8 bases, with 13 bases spanning the gap. This CDR3 is CAWSSPRLDSPLHF. The DNA for the CDR3 is TGTGCCTGGAGTTCCCCCCGTTTGGATTCACCCCTCCACTTT. The entire variable domain, with the rest obtained from reference TRBV30 and TRBJ1-6, is as follows: SQTIHQWPATLVQPVGSPLSLECTVEGTSNPNLYWYRQAAGRGLQLLFYSVGIGQISSEVPQNLSASRPQDRQFILSSKKLLLSDSGFYLCAWSSPRLDSPLHFGNGTRLTVT.

V is TRBV2 and J is TRBJ2-3, with TRBD2 identical over 10 bases. V was clipped by 2 bases and J by 4 bases; unmatched bases: 3. This CDR3 has 15 amino acids. Looked up from germline, CDR1 is SNHLY and CDR2 is FYNNEI. The CDR3 nucleotides read TGTGCCAGCAGTGAAAGCGGGGGGGACGCAGATACGCAGTATTTT. Translation gives CASSESGGDADTQYF.

The chain joins TRBV4-1 to TRBJ1-6; D is ambiguous. Germline CDR1 reads MGHRA; CDR2 reads YSYEKL. V was pared by 4 bases and J by 7 bases, with 11 bases between. The CDR3 is 14 amino acids. The CDR3 coding sequence is TGCGCCAGCAGCCTTGGATACTCAAATTCACCCCTCCACTTT. This translates into CASSLGYSNSPLHF.

The gene calls are TRBV6-1 and TRBJ2-4; 14 nucleotides line up with TRBD2. CDR3 length equals 19 residues. V was clipped by 5 bases and J by 0 bases; unmatched bases: 9. Germline values: CDR1 MNHNS, CDR2 SASEGT. The CDR3 is CASSKGLAGGSLAKNIQYF. The CDR3 bases are TGTGCCAGCAGTAAAGGACTAGCGGGGGGCTCCCTAGCCAAAAACATTCAGTACTTC.

A word on this clone: The germline gene is not matched at one end of the junction; a read error may be the cause. This rearrangement joins TRBV5-6 to TRBJ1-1; the D is unclear. Germline-derived CDR1 and CDR2 are SGHDT and YYEEEE. The CDR3 loop spans 13 amino acids. The CDR3 loop is CASSLALNTEAFF. DNA for the CDR3: TGTGCCAGCAGTTTGGCACTGAACACTGAAGCTTTCTTT.

As to this clone: The junction departs from germline at one end; a sequencing error may be responsible. The gene calls are TRBV29-1 and TRBJ1-2; TRBD1 might be the D (5 bases). Germline CDR1 and CDR2: SQVTM and ANQGSEA. The CDR3 spans 12 residues. The CDR3 loop is CSVEGRDYGYTF. DNA for the CDR3: TGCAGCGTTGAAGGCAGGGACTACGGCTACACCTTC.

The chain carries TRBV19 and TRBJ1-2; TRBD1 agrees at 8 bases. CDR1 and CDR2 (germline): LNHDA, SQIVND (reference sequence). The CDR3 loop spans 14 amino acids. J gave up 4 bases and V 5 bases, and 6 bases lay outside the gene matches. CDR3: CASSQGAPLYGYTF. Here the CDR3 DNA reads TGTGCCAGTAGTCAGGGGGCACCTCTCTATGGCTACACCTTC.

The chain recombines TRBV5-1 with TRBJ1-1; D is unresolved. V dropped 3 bases and J dropped 1 base, with 7 bases sitting between them. Germline assignment: CDR1 SGHRS and CDR2 YFSETQ. CDR3 length: 13 amino acids. The CDR3 spells CASSSQSNTEAFF. Written as DNA, the CDR3 is TGCGCCAGCAGCTCGCAGTCGAACACTGAAGCTTTCTTT.

The chain combines TRBV5-6 with TRBJ2-1; the D gene is possibly TRBD1 (6 bases). CDR3 length: 16 residues. Trimming took 2 bases from V and 2 from J, leaving 14 bases between them. CDR1 is SGHDT, CDR2 YYEEEE, per germline. CDR3 amino acids: CASSFFFGGTYNEQFF. CDR3 sequence (DNA): TGTGCCAGCAGCTTTTTCTTTGGGGGCACCTACAATGAGCAGTTCTTC.

The chain links TRBV11-2 to TRBJ1-6; possible D gene TRBD1, 6 bases. V was clipped by 2 bases and J by 8 bases, with 19 bases between them. CDR1 SGHAT and CDR2 FQNNGV come from the germline V gene. CDR3 size: 17 residues. CDR3: CASSLQGNKRGDSPLHF. CDR3 nucleotide sequence: TGTGCCAGCAGCTTACAGGGGAATAAAAGAGGTGATTCACCCCTCCACTTT. The variable domain in full, with the rest retrieved from reference TRBV11-2 and TRBJ1-6, is EAGVAQSPRYKIIEKRQSVAFWCNPISGHATLYWYQQILGQGPKLLIQFQNNGVVDDSQLPKDRFSAERLKGVDSTLKIQPAKLEDSAVYLCASSLQGNKRGDSPLHFGNGTRLTVT.

Here the CDR3 reads CASSHGTDQPQHF. The CDR3 bases are TGTGCCAGCAGTCACGGGACAGATCAGCCCCAGCATTTT. The rearrangement links TRBV6-2 or TRBV6-3 to TRBJ1-5; 7 nucleotides match TRBD1. Germline-derived CDR1 and CDR2 are MNHEY and SVGEGT. CDR3 length equals 13 residues. The V and J ends lost 5 bases and 5 bases, in that order; junction bases with no gene match: 3.

The gene calls are TRBV7-8 and TRBJ2-7; D might be TRBD1 or TRBD2, each matching 6 bases. This CDR3 has 13 amino acids. Germline CDR1 SGHVS, CDR2 FQNEAQ. The CDR3 region is CASSFPGADVTDV. In DNA, the CDR3 is TGTGCCAGCAGCTTCCCGGGGGCTGATGTAACGGACGTC.

The V and J genes are TRBV28 and TRBJ2-5, with TRBD2 matching over 9 bases. There are 15 residues in the CDR3. CDR1 MDHEN and CDR2 SYDVKM come from the germline V gene. The V and J ends lost 3 bases and 5 bases, in that order; junction bases with no gene match: 7. CDR3 nucleotides: TGTGCCAGCAGTTTTGGCGGGGGGGCCGGGGAGACCCAGTACTTC. Its protein product is CASSFGGGAGETQYF. The full variable domain, in which reference TRBV28 and TRBJ2-5 provide the parts outside the CDR3, is DVKVTQSSRYLVKRTGEKVFLECVQDMDHENMFWYRQDPGLGLRLIYFSYDVKMKEKGDIPEGYSVSREKKERFSLILESASTNQTSMYLCASSFGGGAGETQYFGPGTRLLVL.